Below are 27 T cell receptor beta chains sequenced from a single sample in a study of T cells in Graves' hyperthyroidism and ophthalmopathy. RNA transcripts provided the source from which TCR beta CDR3 regions were amplified. HTBI primers were employed in a first-round RT-PCR of the TCR CDR3. One entry per CDR3 protein, called by TCRdb with MiXCR from the multiplex PCR reads. The sample has 600,000 to 900,000 distinct CDR3 sequences; over 15% are singletons. Material: blood. The receptor source for this set is a young man with Graves' hyperthyroidism.

A few counts support this clonotype. This rearrangement joins TRBV6-1 to TRBJ1-6; D not certain. V lost 7 bases to trimming and J lost 7 bases, with 11 bases between them. CDR3 length: 13 residues. Germline lookup yields CDR1 MNHNS and CDR2 SASEGT. The CDR3: CASKRTVNSPLHF. CDR3 nucleotide sequence: TGTGCCAGCAAGAGAACAGTAAATTCACCCCTCCACTTT.

This clonotype was seen at least ten times. The genes are TRBV3-1 and TRBJ2-3; no firm D call. The germline V gene encodes CDR1 LGHDT and CDR2 YNNKEL (reference sequence). The V end lost 0 bases, the J end lost 5 bases, and 6 bases lay between the germline ends. The CDR3 covers 13 residues. The CDR3 coding sequence is TGTGCCAGCAGCCAAGATCTGGTAGATACGCAGTATTTT. Translation: CASSQDLVDTQYF.

This clonotype was picked up a small number of times. This sequence joins TRBV27 and TRBJ1-2; possibly TRBD1 for D (6 bases). The CDR3 length is 14 residues. Deletions cut 5 bases from V and 3 bases from J, with 13 bases between. The germline V gene encodes CDR1 MNHEY and CDR2 SMNVEV (reference sequence). The CDR3 DNA reads TGTGCCAGCAGTCCTCACAGGGACCACTATGGCTACACCTTC. Its protein is CASSPHRDHYGYTF.

This clonotype appeared many times. The rearrangement joins TRBV5-5 to TRBJ1-2; a possible D gene is TRBD1 (5 bases). The V end was cut by 3 bases, the J end by 5 bases, with 11 bases between. The CDR3 runs 13 residues. Germline V gives CDR1 SGHKS, CDR2 YYEKEE (reference sequence). CDR3 amino acids: CASSSAAGYGYTF. The CDR3 bases are TGTGCCAGCAGCTCGGCCGCAGGGTATGGCTACACCTTC.

This clonotype showed up many times. The chain uses TRBV12-3 or TRBV12-4 and TRBJ2-5; 10 nucleotides agree with TRBD2. This CDR3 has 17 residues. The V segment lost 6 bases and the J segment 5 bases; nucleotides outside the gene matches: 15. CDR3: CASSPSSGSFSKETQYF. In nucleotides, the CDR3 is TGTGCCAGCAGCCCGTCTAGCGGGAGTTTCAGCAAGGAGACCCAGTACTTC.

This clonotype was counted many times. V and J are TRBV20-1 and TRBJ2-7; D is perhaps TRBD2 (6 bases). CDR3 length: 16 residues. V lost 0 bases and J lost 2, with 17 bases in between. CDR1 DFQATT and CDR2 SNEGSKA come from the germline V gene (reference sequence). The CDR3 nucleotides are TGCAGTGCTAGAGATCCAGGGACTCCTCACCCCTACGAGCAGTACTTC. Translated: CSARDPGTPHPYEQYF.

The chain employs TRBV29-1 and TRBJ1-2, with D perhaps TRBD1 (5 bases). Germline assignment: CDR1 SQVTM and CDR2 ANQGSEA. V lost 4 bases to trimming and J lost 6 bases, with 15 bases between them. The CDR3 runs to 13 residues. CDR3 sequence: CSVGFGTLDGYTF. CDR3 coding DNA: TGCAGCGTTGGGTTCGGGACCTTGGATGGCTACACCTTC.

This chain links TRBV4-1 with TRBJ2-4; TRBD2 matches 7 bases. Germline V gene lookup returns CDR1 MGHRA and CDR2 YSYEKL. The CDR3 sequence is 16 residues long. The ends lost 4 bases at V and 0 bases at J; junction bases unmatched: 6. The CDR3 protein is CASSRSSGLAKNIQYF. As DNA, the CDR3 is TGCGCCAGCAGCCGATCTAGCGGTCTAGCCAAAAACATTCAGTACTTC.

The table lists this clonotype with a few counts. The gene calls are TRBV11-3 and TRBJ2-2; D is ambiguous. V lost 6 bases to trimming and J lost 2 bases, with 10 bases between them. This CDR3 region has 14 residues. Germline V gene lookup returns CDR1 SGHNT and CDR2 YENEEA. CDR3 nucleotides: TGTGCCAGCAGTTGGCGGACCAACACCGGGGAGCTGTTTTTT. This sequence encodes CASSWRTNTGELFF.

This clonotype turned up a few times. The V and J genes are TRBV25-1 and TRBJ2-2; 12 positions agree with TRBD2. V dropped 8 bases and J dropped 7; count of bases not matched to a gene: 8. The CDR3 spans 15 residues. Germline V CDR1 and CDR2: MGHDK, SYGVNS. CDR3 amino acids: CASAGLAGTYGELFF. CDR3 nucleotide sequence: TGTGCCAGCGCTGGACTAGCGGGAACATACGGGGAGCTGTTTTTT.

V is TRBV19 and J is TRBJ1-1; D perhaps matches TRBD1 (6 bases). Trimming stripped 3 bases from V and 1 base from J, with 12 bases between. CDR1 is LNHDA and CDR2 is SQIVND in the germline V gene (reference sequence). This CDR3 is built from 15 residues. The CDR3 reads CASSIIRGQNTEAFF. The CDR3 coding sequence is TGTGCCAGTAGTATCATCCGGGGACAGAACACTGAAGCTTTCTTT.

This clonotype was seen ten or more times. The chain couples TRBV11-2 to TRBJ1-1; unclear D gene. The CDR3 is 12 residues long. V was pared by 3 bases and J by 4 bases, with 6 bases between. Germline CDR1 reads SGHAT; CDR2 reads FQNNGV. CDR3 nucleotide sequence: TGTGCCAGCAGCTTTCAGAGCACTGAAGCTTTCTTT. Amino acid sequence: CASSFQSTEAFF.

The gene calls are TRBV6-1 and TRBJ1-1; 9 bases map to TRBD1. Germline values: CDR1 MNHNS, CDR2 SASEGT. V was pared by 5 bases and J by 3 bases, with 7 bases of the junction left unmatched. CDR3 size: 15 residues. CDR3 nucleotide sequence: TGTGCCAGCAGTAGAACAGGGGGCTTGGACACTGAAGCTTTCTTT. This sequence encodes CASSRTGGLDTEAFF.

The chain combines TRBV29-1 with TRBJ2-5; D is tentatively TRBD1 or TRBD2 (5 bases each). Between the trimmed V and J ends, which lost 0 bases and 4 bases, there was a span of 12 bases. CDR1 and CDR2 from the germline V gene are SQVTM and ANQGSEA. The CDR3 runs 14 residues. The CDR3: CSVEEGPHPETQYF. The DNA for the CDR3 is TGCAGCGTTGAAGAGGGACCGCATCCAGAGACCCAGTACTTC.

The sample holds many counts of this clonotype. The V gene is TRBV9, the J gene TRBJ2-3; 8 positions agree with TRBD1. Germline CDR1 reads SGDLS; CDR2 reads YYNGEE. The junction had 5 bases not matched to a gene; V was cut back by 3 bases and J by 2 bases. CDR3 size: 15 residues. The CDR3 bases are TGTGCCAGCAGCGCCCCCAGGGGGCTCACAGATACGCAGTATTTT. It encodes CASSAPRGLTDTQYF.

This clonotype was counted a few times. The chain uses TRBV19 and TRBJ2-6; 9 bases map to TRBD1. CDR1 is LNHDA and CDR2 is SQIVND in the germline V gene (reference sequence). The CDR3 sequence is 15 residues long. The junction had 1 base not matched to a gene; V was cut back by 5 bases and J by 2 bases. CDR3 amino acids: CASSRQGAGANVLTF. The CDR3 DNA reads as TGTGCCAGTAGTCGACAGGGGGCTGGGGCCAACGTCCTGACTTTC.

This clonotype turned up a few times. The chain couples TRBV20-1 to TRBJ2-3; D possibly uses TRBD1 or TRBD2 (5 bases each). CDR3 length equals 15 residues. The germline gives CDR1 DFQATT, CDR2 SNEGSKA (reference sequence). The V end lost 6 bases, the J end lost 2 bases, and 18 bases lay between the germline ends. The DNA for the CDR3 is TGCAGTGCCTCCCCCTTGGGGGAAGACACAGATACGCAGTATTTT. Translating it yields CSASPLGEDTDTQYF.

This clonotype was seen only a few times. At one of its ends the junction is not consistent with the germline gene, which may arise from a read error. This sequence joins TRBV6-1 and TRBJ2-7; D remains unclear. Germline loops: CDR1 MNHNS, CDR2 SASEGT. The CDR3 extends over 12 amino acids. CDR3: CASSEFGYEQYF. The CDR3 DNA follows: TGCGCCAGCAGTGAGTTTGGCTACGAGCAGTACTTC.

V is TRBV6-1 and J is TRBJ2-1; 8 positions match TRBD1. The CDR3 has 15 residues. Per germline, CDR1 MNHNS and CDR2 SASEGT. Germline trimming cut 7 bases from V and 0 bases from J; bases unmatched to any gene: 5. CDR3 nucleotide sequence: TGTGCCAGCACCAGACAGGGGAGCTCCTACAATGAGCAGTTCTTC. The encoded protein is CASTRQGSSYNEQFF.

This chain's CDR3 is CATFSPNTGELFF. As DNA, the CDR3 is TGTGCCACCTTCAGCCCTAACACCGGGGAGCTGTTTTTT. V gene TRBV19 combines with J gene TRBJ2-2; D ambiguous. V dropped 10 bases and J dropped 2 bases, with 11 bases sitting between them. Germline CDR1 reads LNHDA; CDR2 reads SQIVND (reference sequence). This CDR3 comprises 13 residues.

The chain is built from TRBV2 and TRBJ1-1; 7 nucleotides align to TRBD1. Germline CDR1 SNHLY, CDR2 FYNNEI. The CDR3 spans 14 residues. Trimming at V came to 8 bases and at J to 3 bases, leaving 9 bases not matched to a gene. CDR3 residues: CASGRDSEDTEAFF. CDR3 bases: TGTGCCAGCGGGAGGGACAGTGAGGACACTGAAGCTTTCTTT.

This clonotype was detected ten times or more. This sequence joins TRBV11-3 and TRBJ1-2; maybe TRBD1 (5 bases). Trimming took 5 bases from V and 8 from J, leaving 12 bases between them. The CDR3 length is 12 residues. Germline-derived CDR1 and CDR2 are SGHNT and YENEEA. CDR3 DNA: TGTGCCAGCAGCCCCAGGGATGGCGGCTACACCTTC. Translating gives CASSPRDGGYTF.

This clonotype was counted ten times or more. The rearrangement links TRBV27 to TRBJ2-7, with 8 positions matching TRBD2. CDR1 and CDR2 (germline): MNHEY, SMNVEV (reference sequence). The length of the CDR3 is 15 residues. V shed 2 bases, J shed 0 bases, and the junction held 3 bases outside the gene matches. CDR3 sequence reads: CASSLLAGFSYEQYF. For the CDR3, the DNA is TGTGCCAGCAGTTTACTAGCGGGCTTCTCCTACGAGCAGTACTTC.

Of note for this clonotype: A read error may be the cause here, since a much bigger clone is one base away. This chain links TRBV30 with TRBJ2-7, with D tentatively TRBD2 (6 bases). Germline V gene sequence: CDR1 GTSNPN, CDR2 SVGIG (reference sequence). V was trimmed by 3 bases and J by 2 bases, leaving 17 bases between them. This CDR3 is built from 15 residues. The CDR3, as DNA: TGTGCCTGGAGAAGTCCGGGACTGATGACCTACGAGCAGTACTTC. Protein product: CAWRSPGLMTYEQYF.

V and J are TRBV4-2 and TRBJ2-5; 7 nucleotides agree with TRBD2. The CDR3 length is 17 residues. The junction had 15 bases not matched to a gene; V was cut back by 4 bases and J by 4 bases. The germline CDR1 and CDR2 sequences are LGHNA and YNFKEQ. The DNA of the CDR3 is TGTGCCAGCAGCCTCCGTGCTAGCGGAACCGTGAGAGAGACCCAGTACTTC. Translating it yields CASSLRASGTVRETQYF.

The CDR3 loop is CASSHSLAGDRFF. CDR3 bases: TGCGCCAGCAGTCATTCACTAGCGGGAGATCGGTTCTTC. The chain couples TRBV4-1 to TRBJ2-1; TRBD2 aligns across 11 bases. V dropped 6 bases and J dropped 15; count of bases not matched to a gene: 10. The CDR3 consists of 13 residues. Germline values: CDR1 MGHRA, CDR2 YSYEKL.

This clonotype showed up just a few times. A much larger clone differs by one base, so this may be a read error. The chain employs TRBV20-1 and TRBJ2-1; D might be TRBD2 (6 bases). CDR3 length equals 15 residues. Germline-derived CDR1 and CDR2 are DFQATT and SNEGSKA (reference sequence). CDR3 nucleotide sequence: TGCAGTGCCCCTAGAGCGGGCGGCTCCTGCAATGAGCAGTTCTTC. Its translation: CSAPRAGGSCNEQFF.